The 2 T cell receptor beta chains in this list originate from one sample, sequenced in a study of blood T cell repertoires in COVID-19. Assay used: immunoSEQ multiplex PCR; TCRdb lists only in-frame clones, some missing. The table includes hundreds of thousands of clones, around 90% detected once. Specimen: peripheral blood. These receptors were obtained from a woman in her 30s with acute or convalescent COVID-19.

The chain has TRBV6-5 and TRBJ1-4; D is unclear. CDR3 length: 14 residues. The germline V gene encodes CDR1 MNHEY and CDR2 SVGAGI. V shed 2 bases and J shed 0 bases, with 4 bases lying between them. DNA of the CDR3: TGTGCCAGCAGTTACGGAGCAACTAATGAAAAACTGTTTTTT. As protein: CASSYGATNEKLFF.

The chain couples TRBV7-2 to TRBJ2-7; 12 positions agree with TRBD2. Trimming removed 5 bases from V and 3 bases from J; junction bases left unmatched: 8. The CDR3 spans 16 residues. CDR1 is SGHTA, CDR2 FQGNSA, per germline. CDR3 DNA: TGTGCCAGCAGCGTACAACTAGCGGGAGGCGGCTACGAGCAGTACTTC. Its protein product is CASSVQLAGGGYEQYF.